This T cell receptor beta chain was obtained from a study of T cell clonality in common variable immunodeficiency. Study-level points and caveats: CVID subjects showed higher TCRbeta clonality than healthy controls.

This clone was counted ten times or more. No antigen is known for it. Sequencing input was equivalent genomic DNA from CVID and controls. The table came from immunoSEQ multiplex PCR; TCRdb's copy has only in-frame clones and leaves some out. The sample shows 52,000 or so clones, none of them appearing just once. The source material was peripheral blood mononuclear cells. The clonotype originates from a person between 18 and 75 years old in good health.

CDR3: CSAQSHVRPETQYF. The sequenced CDR3 bases are TGCAGTGCGCAATCACATGTGCGGCCGGAGACG. The genes are TRBV20-1 and TRBJ2-3; unclear D gene. The CDR3 end is not reached by the read, which stops 3 residues before it; the germline J gene fills it in. CDR3 size: 14 residues. Germline V gene data show CDR1 as DFQATT and CDR2 as SNEGSKA (reference sequence).